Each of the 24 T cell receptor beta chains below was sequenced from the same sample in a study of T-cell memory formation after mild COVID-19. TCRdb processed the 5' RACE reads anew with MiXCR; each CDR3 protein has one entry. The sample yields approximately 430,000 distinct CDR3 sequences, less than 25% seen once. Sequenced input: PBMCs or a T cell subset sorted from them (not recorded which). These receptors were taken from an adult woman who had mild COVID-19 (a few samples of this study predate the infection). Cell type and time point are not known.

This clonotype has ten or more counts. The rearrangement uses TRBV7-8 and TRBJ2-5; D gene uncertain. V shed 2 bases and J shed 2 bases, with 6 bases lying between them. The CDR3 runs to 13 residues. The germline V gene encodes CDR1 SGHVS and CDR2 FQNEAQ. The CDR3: CASSLYQQETQYF. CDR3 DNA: TGTGCCAGCAGCTTATACCAGCAAGAGACCCAGTACTTC.

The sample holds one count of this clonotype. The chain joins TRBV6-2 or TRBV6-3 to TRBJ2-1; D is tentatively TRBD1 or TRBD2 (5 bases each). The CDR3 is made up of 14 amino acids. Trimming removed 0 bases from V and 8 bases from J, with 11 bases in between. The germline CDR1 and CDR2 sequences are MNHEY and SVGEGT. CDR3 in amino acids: CASSYSRGAHEQFF. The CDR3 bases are TGTGCCAGCAGTTACTCTAGGGGAGCGCATGAGCAGTTCTTC.

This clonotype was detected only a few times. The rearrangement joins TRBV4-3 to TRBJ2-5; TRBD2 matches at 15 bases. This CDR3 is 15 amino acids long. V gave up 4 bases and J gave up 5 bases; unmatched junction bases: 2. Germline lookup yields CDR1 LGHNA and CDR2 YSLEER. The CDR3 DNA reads TGCGCCAGCAGCCCTGGGACTAGCGGGGGGGAGACCCAGTACTTC. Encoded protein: CASSPGTSGGETQYF.

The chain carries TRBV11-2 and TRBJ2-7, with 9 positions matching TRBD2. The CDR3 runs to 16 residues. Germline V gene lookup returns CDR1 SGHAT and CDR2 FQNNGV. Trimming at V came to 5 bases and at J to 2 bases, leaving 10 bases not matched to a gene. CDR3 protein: CASSAVSSGVTYEQYF. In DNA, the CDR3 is TGTGCCAGCAGCGCCGTTTCTAGCGGGGTGACCTACGAGCAGTACTTC.

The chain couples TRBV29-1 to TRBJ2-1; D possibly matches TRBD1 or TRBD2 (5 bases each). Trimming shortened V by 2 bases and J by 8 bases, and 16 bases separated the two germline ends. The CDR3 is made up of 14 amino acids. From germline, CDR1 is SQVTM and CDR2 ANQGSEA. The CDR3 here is CSVESVRDPYEQFF. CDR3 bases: TGCAGCGTTGAAAGTGTCAGGGACCCGTATGAGCAGTTCTTC.

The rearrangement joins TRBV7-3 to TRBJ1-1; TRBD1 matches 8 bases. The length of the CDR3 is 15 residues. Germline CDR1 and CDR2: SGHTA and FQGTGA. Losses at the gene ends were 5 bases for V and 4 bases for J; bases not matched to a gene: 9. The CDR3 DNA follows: TGTGCCAGCAGCACTCAGGGGGCGCCGGGCACTGAAGCTTTCTTT. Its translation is CASSTQGAPGTEAFF.

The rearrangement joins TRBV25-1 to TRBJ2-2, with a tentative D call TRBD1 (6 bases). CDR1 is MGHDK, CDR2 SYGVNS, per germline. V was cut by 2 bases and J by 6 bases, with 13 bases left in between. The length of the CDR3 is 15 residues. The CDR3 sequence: CASSELQGLPGELFF. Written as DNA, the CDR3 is TGTGCCAGCAGTGAACTACAGGGTCTTCCCGGGGAGCTGTTTTTT.

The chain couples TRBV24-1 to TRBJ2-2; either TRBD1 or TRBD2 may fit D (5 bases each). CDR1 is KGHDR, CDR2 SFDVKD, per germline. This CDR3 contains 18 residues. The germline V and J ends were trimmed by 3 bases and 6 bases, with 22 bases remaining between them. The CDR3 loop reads CATSDRVGEGLGPGELFF. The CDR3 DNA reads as TGTGCCACCAGTGATCGTGTCGGAGAGGGGCTCGGGCCCGGGGAGCTGTTTTTT.

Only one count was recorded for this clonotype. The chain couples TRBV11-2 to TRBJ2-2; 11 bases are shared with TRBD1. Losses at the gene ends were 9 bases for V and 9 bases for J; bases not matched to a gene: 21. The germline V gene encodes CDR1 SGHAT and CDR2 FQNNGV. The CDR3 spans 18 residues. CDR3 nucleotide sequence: TGTGCCAGTACCACCTCCTCGTTCGGGACAGGGGGTGTCCGGGAGCTGTTTTTT. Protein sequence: CASTTSSFGTGGVRELFF.

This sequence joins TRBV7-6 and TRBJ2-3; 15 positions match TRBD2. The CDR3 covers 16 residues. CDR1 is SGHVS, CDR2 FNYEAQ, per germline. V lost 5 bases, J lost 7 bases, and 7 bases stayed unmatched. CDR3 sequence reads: CASSPRTSGGANTQYF. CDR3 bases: TGTGCCAGCAGCCCGAGGACTAGCGGGGGGGCAAATACGCAGTATTTT.

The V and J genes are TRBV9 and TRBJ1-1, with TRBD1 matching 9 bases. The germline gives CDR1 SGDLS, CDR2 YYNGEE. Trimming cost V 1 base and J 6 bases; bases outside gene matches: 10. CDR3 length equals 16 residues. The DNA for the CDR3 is TGTGCCAGCAGCGTAAATTCCGGGGGACAGGGCTCTGAAGCTTTCTTT. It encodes CASSVNSGGQGSEAFF. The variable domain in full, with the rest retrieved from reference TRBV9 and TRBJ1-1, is DSGVTQTPKHLITATGQRVTLRCSPRSGDLSVYWYQQSLDQGLQFLIQYYNGEERAKGNILERFSAQQFPDLHSELNLSSLELGDSALYFCASSVNSGGQGSEAFFGQGTRLTVV.

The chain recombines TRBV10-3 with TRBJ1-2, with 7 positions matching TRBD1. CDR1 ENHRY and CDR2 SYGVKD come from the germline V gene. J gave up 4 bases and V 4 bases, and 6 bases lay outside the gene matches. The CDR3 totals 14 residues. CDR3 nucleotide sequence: TGTGCCATCAGTGTAGGGACAGACCTCTATGGCTACACCTTC. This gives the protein CAISVGTDLYGYTF.

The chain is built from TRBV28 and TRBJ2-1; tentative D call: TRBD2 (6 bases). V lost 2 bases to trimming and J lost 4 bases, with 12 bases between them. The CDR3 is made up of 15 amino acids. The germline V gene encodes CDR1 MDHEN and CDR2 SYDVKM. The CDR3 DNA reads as TGTGCCAGCAGTTTAGCACCCGGGGGATACAATGAGCAGTTCTTC. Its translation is CASSLAPGGYNEQFF.

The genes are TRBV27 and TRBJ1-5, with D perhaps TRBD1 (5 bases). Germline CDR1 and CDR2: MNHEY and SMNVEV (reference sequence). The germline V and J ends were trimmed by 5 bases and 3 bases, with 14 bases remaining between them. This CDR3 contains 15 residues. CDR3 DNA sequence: TGTGCCAGCAGTACTCGACAGCCTGACAATCAGCCCCAGCATTTT. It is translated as CASSTRQPDNQPQHF.

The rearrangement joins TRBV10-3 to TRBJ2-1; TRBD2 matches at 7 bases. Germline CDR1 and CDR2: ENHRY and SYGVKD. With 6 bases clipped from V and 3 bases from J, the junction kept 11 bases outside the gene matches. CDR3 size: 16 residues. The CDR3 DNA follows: TGTGCCATCAGCCTGCGGGGGAGGACGATCTACAATGAGCAGTTCTTC. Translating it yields CAISLRGRTIYNEQFF.

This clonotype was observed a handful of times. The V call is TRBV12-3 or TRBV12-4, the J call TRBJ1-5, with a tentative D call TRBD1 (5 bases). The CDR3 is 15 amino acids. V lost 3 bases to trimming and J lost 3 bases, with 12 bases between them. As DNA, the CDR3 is TGTGCCAGCAGTTTGGGGGGATTGATCAATCAGCCCCAGCATTTT. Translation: CASSLGGLINQPQHF.

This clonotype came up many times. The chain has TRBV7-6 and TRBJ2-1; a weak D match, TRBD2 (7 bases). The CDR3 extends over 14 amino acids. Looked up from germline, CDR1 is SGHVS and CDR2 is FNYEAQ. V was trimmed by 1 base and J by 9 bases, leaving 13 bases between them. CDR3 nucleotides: TGTGCCAGCAGCTTAGTGGAGGGAGGGGGTGAGCAGTTCTTC. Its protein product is CASSLVEGGGEQFF. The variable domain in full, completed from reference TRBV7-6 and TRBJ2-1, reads GAGVSQSPRYKVTKRGQDVALRCDPISGHVSLYWYRQALGQGPEFLTYFNYEAQQDKSGLPNDRFSAERPEGSISTLTIQRTEQRDSAMYRCASSLVEGGGEQFFGPGTRLTVL.

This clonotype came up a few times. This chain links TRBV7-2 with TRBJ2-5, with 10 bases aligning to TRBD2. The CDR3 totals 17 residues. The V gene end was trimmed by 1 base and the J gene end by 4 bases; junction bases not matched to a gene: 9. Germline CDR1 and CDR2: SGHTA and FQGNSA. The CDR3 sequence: CASSLGRISGRRETQYF. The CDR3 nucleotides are TGTGCCAGCAGCTTAGGACGAATTAGCGGGAGGCGAGAGACCCAGTACTTC.

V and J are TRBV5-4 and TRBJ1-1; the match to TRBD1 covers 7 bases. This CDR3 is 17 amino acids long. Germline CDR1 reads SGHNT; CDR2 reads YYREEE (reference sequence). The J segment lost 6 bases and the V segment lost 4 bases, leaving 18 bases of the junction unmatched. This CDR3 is CASSQVRGQPGWPEAFF. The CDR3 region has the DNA TGTGCCAGCAGCCAGGTGAGGGGACAGCCCGGTTGGCCTGAAGCTTTCTTT.

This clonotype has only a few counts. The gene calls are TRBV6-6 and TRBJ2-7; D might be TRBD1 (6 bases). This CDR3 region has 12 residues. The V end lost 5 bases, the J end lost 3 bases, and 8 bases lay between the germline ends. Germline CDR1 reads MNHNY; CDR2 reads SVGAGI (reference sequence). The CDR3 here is CASSQTGYEQYF. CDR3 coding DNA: TGTGCCAGCAGTCAGACAGGCTACGAGCAGTACTTC.

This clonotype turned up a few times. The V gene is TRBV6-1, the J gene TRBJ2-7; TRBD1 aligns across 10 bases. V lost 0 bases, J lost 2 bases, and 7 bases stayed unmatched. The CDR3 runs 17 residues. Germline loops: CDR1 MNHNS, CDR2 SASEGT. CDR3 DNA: TGTGCCAGCAGTGAAGCGATGGACAGGGGGTCCCCCTACGAGCAGTACTTC. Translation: CASSEAMDRGSPYEQYF.

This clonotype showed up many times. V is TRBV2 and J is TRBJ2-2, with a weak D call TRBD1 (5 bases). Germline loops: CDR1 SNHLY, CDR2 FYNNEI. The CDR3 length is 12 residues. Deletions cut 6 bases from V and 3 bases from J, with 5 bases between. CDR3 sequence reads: CASRGDTGELFF. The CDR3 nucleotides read TGTGCCAGCAGAGGGGACACCGGGGAGCTGTTTTTT.

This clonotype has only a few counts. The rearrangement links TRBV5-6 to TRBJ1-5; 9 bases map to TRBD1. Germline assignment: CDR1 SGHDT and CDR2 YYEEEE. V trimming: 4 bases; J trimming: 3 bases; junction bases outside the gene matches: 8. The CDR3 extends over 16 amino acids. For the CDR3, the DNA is TGTGCCAGCAGCCCCCAGGGACAGGGCATCAATCAGCCCCAGCATTTT. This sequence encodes CASSPQGQGINQPQHF.

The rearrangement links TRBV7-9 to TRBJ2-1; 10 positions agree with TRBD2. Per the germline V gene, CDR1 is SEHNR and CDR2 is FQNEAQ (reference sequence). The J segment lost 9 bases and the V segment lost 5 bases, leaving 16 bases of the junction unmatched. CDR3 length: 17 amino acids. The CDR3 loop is CASSAFNLAGAGLEQFF. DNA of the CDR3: TGTGCCAGCAGCGCATTCAATCTAGCGGGAGCTGGTCTTGAGCAGTTCTTC.